The rows below give T cell receptor beta chains drawn from one sample of a study of CD4 T cells in relation to SARS-CoV-2 and coronaviruses. TCRdb's copy holds only in-frame clones and misses some; the assay was immunoSEQ multiplex PCR. The repertoire has nearly 70,000 clones, 85% to 95% of them found once; the top ten carry 0.23%. The sequencing sample was made of naive CD4+ T cells from PBMCs. These receptors originate from a human donor in good health. CDR3s include the opening cysteine and the closing phenylalanine or tryptophan. D genes are given only for firm matches. Part of the rows lack a size; the others show once, few, many or a class for expanded clones.

TRBJ2-3 . TRBD2 TRBV3-1/TRBV3-2 TGTGCCAGCGGGGCCAGCGGGGCCGGGGATACGCAGTATTTT CASGASGAGDTQYF
TRBJ2-3 . TRBD2 TRBV3-1/TRBV3-2 TGTGCCAGCAGCCGAGCGGGGGGGAGCACAGATACGCAGTATTTT CASSRAGGSTDTQYF
TRBJ2-7 . TRBD2 TRBV19 TGTGCCAGTAAGGCTAGCGGGAACTACGAGCAGTACTTC CASKASGNYEQYF
TRBJ2-7 . TRBD2 TRBV5-1 TGCGCCAGCAGTTTGCCACTAGCGGGAGTAGGGAACGAGCAGTACTTC CASSLPLAGVGNEQYF
TRBJ1-5 . . TRBV4-1 TGCGCCAGCAGCCAAGACCGTAACAATCAGCCCCAGCATTTT CASSQDRNNQPQHF
TRBJ1-2 . . TRBV18 TGTGCCAGCTCTTCTCAGGGGAACTATGGCTACACCTTC CASSSQGNYGYTF
TRBJ1-5 few . TRBV6-2/TRBV6-3 TGTGCCAGCAGTTATCGGGACTTCAATCAGCCCCAGCATTTT CASSYRDFNQPQHF
TRBJ2-2 few TRBD2 TRBV4-1 TGCGCCAGCAGCCACGGAGCGGGAGTGGGTGTAGGGACCGGGGAGCTGTTTTTT CASSHGAGVGVGTGELFF
TRBJ1-1 . TRBD1 TRBV5-1 TGCGCCAGCAGTGGCGGTTCGGCGAACCGGGACAGGGGTGAAGCTTTCTTT CASSGGSANRDRGEAFF
TRBJ1-5 . . TRBV19 TGTGCCAGTAGTATAAAGGTGGGGGCAGGAAACATATGGGTACGCAATCAGCCCCAGCATTTT CASSIKVGAGNIWVRNQPQHF
TRBJ2-7 . TRBD2 TRBV9 TGTGCCAGCAGCGCAGCCGGGACTAGCATCGACGAGCAGTACTTC CASSAAGTSIDEQYF
TRBJ2-5 . . TRBV6-6 TGTGCCAGCACCAAACCCCCTGGGGCCCCAGAGACCCAGTACTTC CASTKPPGAPETQYF
TRBJ2-2 . . TRBV7-2 TGTGCCAGCAGCCCCCGGGCAGGCCGGGGGACCGGGGAGCTGTTTTTT CASSPRAGRGTGELFF
TRBJ1-2 . . TRBV4-3 TGCGCCAGCAGCCAAGATCCTTATGGCTACACCTTC CASSQDPYGYTF
TRBJ2-3 . . TRBV6-2/TRBV6-3 TGTGCCAGCAGTTACTCGTCGGGGAGCTACCGCACAGATACGCAGTATTTT CASSYSSGSYRTDTQYF
TRBJ2-1 . . TRBV11-3 TGTGCCAGCAGCTCCGGACCTTACAATGAGCAGTTCTTC CASSSGPYNEQFF
TRBJ2-2 few . TRBV5-1 TGCGCCAGCAGCTTGGTCCCCGACCAAGGGACCGGGGAGCTGTTTTTT CASSLVPDQGTGELFF
TRBJ1-1 few . TRBV28 TGTGCCAGCAGTTTACAGGAAAACACTGAAGCTTTCTTT CASSLQENTEAFF
TRBJ1-6 . TRBD1 TRBV9 TGTGCCAGCAGCGGCCCGGACAGGGATAATTCACCCCTCCACTTT CASSGPDRDNSPLHF
TRBJ2-7 . . TRBV19 TGTGCCAGTAGTATTGGTGGGACCGAGCAGTACTTC CASSIGGTEQYF
TRBJ2-5 . TRBD2 TRBV19 TGTGCCAGTAGCGTTTTAGCGGGAGGTCTAGAAGAGACCCAGTACTTC CASSVLAGGLEETQYF
TRBJ2-2 . . TRBV7-2 TGTGCCAGCAGCTTACTGGGCCCTTTCAACACCGGGGAGCTGTTTTTT CASSLLGPFNTGELFF
TRBJ1-1 . TRBD1 TRBV5-5 TGTGCCAGCAGCCTCCTCCAGGGACAGGGGGCGAGCACTGAAGCTTTCTTT CASSLLQGQGASTEAFF
TRBJ1-2 once . TRBV10-3 TGTGCCAATCTCGGGGGCGCGGAATGGGGCTACACCTTC CANLGGAEWGYTF
TRBJ1-1 once . TRBV27 TGTGCCAGCCAGATGTGGGACCGGTCTGCAGTCGCTGAAGCTTTCTTT CASQMWDRSAVAEAFF
TRBJ1-1 . . TRBV19 TGTGCCAGTAGTATATGGCAGAGACCAGAAGAAGCTTTCTTT CASSIWQRPEEAFF
TRBJ2-7 few . TRBV24-1 TGTGCCACCAGTGACGACAGGAGCTACGAGCAGTACTTC CATSDDRSYEQYF
TRBJ1-3 . . TRBV6-5 TGTGCCAGCAGGGGCCAGATACATGGTAACACCATATATTTT CASRGQIHGNTIYF
TRBJ1-2 . . TRBV9 TGTGCCAGCAGCGGAGGCGTGTTGACGGGAGGCTACACCTTC CASSGGVLTGGYTF
TRBJ2-5 . . TRBV9 TGTGCCAGCAAGGGGCCTCAAGAGACCCAGTACTTC CASKGPQETQYF
TRBJ2-3 . TRBD2 TRBV5-4 TGTGCCAGCAGCTTGTCTAGCGGTAGCACAGATACGCAGTATTTT CASSLSSGSTDTQYF
TRBJ2-7 . . TRBV3-1/TRBV3-2 TGTGCCAGCAGCCAAGACCACTCCGGCCGGGTCAAACACTTC CASSQDHSGRVKHF
TRBJ2-3 . . TRBV7-9 TGTGCCAGCAGCTTAGCGGGTGGGTCCTACGATACGCAGTATTTT CASSLAGGSYDTQYF
TRBJ1-2 . TRBD1 TRBV10-3 TGTGCCATCACCGGGACAGGGACTAACTATGGCTACACCTTC CAITGTGTNYGYTF
TRBJ2-3 . . TRBV7-2 TGTGCCAGCAGCTTCGGCAGGTGGACAGATACGCAGTATTTT CASSFGRWTDTQYF
TRBJ1-1 few TRBD1 TRBV5-5 TGTGCCAGCAGCTTCTCTAGGGGGGACAGTTGGAACACTGAAGCTTTCTTT CASSFSRGDSWNTEAFF
TRBJ2-3 . TRBD2 TRBV3-1/TRBV3-2 TGTGCCAGCAGCTTAGGGACTAGCATCTCTAGCACAGATACGCAGTATTTT CASSLGTSISSTDTQYF
TRBJ1-3 . . TRBV11-3 TGTGCCAGCAGCCCGGACGCTGCCTCTGGAAACACCATATATTTT CASSPDAASGNTIYF
TRBJ2-2 . TRBD1 TRBV5-6 TGTGCCAGCAGGTATATTGGGACAGAAAACACCGGGGAGCTGTTTTTT CASRYIGTENTGELFF
TRBJ1-5 . TRBD1 TRBV6-5 TGTGCCAGCAGCCGGGACAGGGGGCGGGATCAGCCCCAGCATTTT CASSRDRGRDQPQHF
TRBJ2-5 . . TRBV30 TGTGCCTGGAGCTTTAAGGGTGGAGAGACCCAGTACTTC CAWSFKGGETQYF
TRBJ2-7 once TRBD1 TRBV29-1 TGCAGCGGGGCCGGGACAGTGGGGCACGAGCAGTACTTC CSGAGTVGHEQYF
TRBJ1-1 . TRBD1 TRBV11-3 TGTGCCAGCAGCTTAGATCTCGCATGGCGGCAGGGGGCGTCTAGGACTGAAGCTTTCTTT CASSLDLAWRQGASRTEAFF
TRBJ1-2 once TRBD1 TRBV6-5 TGTGCCAGCAGGGACAGGATTTACTATGGCTACACCTTC CASRDRIYYGYTF
TRBJ2-3 . . TRBV11-3 TGTGCCAGCAGCTTAGCCGGGGGTAGGACAGATACGCAGTATTTT CASSLAGGRTDTQYF